These T cell receptor beta chains were read from a single sample in a study of blood T cell repertoires in COVID-19. Assay: immunoSEQ multiplex PCR; the TCRdb copy retains only in-frame clones and omits some. The data contain roughly 190,000 clones, approximately 90% of them singletons. Specimen: peripheral blood. These receptors were obtained from a man aged 35-49 years with active or convalescent COVID-19. The CDR3 runs from the conserved cysteine through the conserved F or W. A D gene is named only where the DNA matches it firmly. Size is stated for part of the rows, as once, few or many counts, or as a class when the clone is expanded.

j_call | v_call | d_call | clone_size | cdr3_aa | cdr3_nt
TRBJ1-5 | TRBV7-2 | - | - | CASSLRGFGRFDQPQHF | TGTGCCAGCAGCTTAAGAGGGTTTGGGCGGTTCGATCAGCCCCAGCATTTT
TRBJ1-5 | TRBV5-1 | - | - | CASSFGGGSNQPQHF | TGCGCCAGCAGCTTCGGGGGAGGGAGCAATCAGCCCCAGCATTTT
TRBJ2-1 | TRBV6-5 | TRBD1 | - | CASTGDRGLVNEQFF | TGTGCCAGCACCGGGGACAGGGGGCTCGTAAATGAGCAGTTCTTC
TRBJ1-3 | TRBV19 | - | - | CASRVGNTIYF | TGTGCCAGTCGGGTCGGAAACACCATATATTTT
TRBJ2-7 | TRBV11-3 | - | - | CASSLDPVSREQYF | TGTGCCAGCAGCTTAGATCCCGTTTCGAGGGAGCAGTACTTC
TRBJ2-7 | TRBV6-2/TRBV6-3 | - | - | CASSYPGQGHYEQYF | TGTGCCAGCAGTTACCCCGGGCAGGGACATTACGAGCAGTACTTC
TRBJ1-5 | TRBV28 | TRBD1 | - | CASSLGQGPNQPQHF | TGTGCCAGCAGCTTAGGACAGGGACCAAATCAGCCCCAGCATTTT
TRBJ1-2 | TRBV4-3 | TRBD1 | - | CASSQSTGAGYGYTF | TGCGCCAGCAGCCAGTCGACAGGGGCAGGCTATGGCTACACCTTC
TRBJ2-5 | TRBV4-2 | TRBD2 | - | CASSPPLPGLAEETQYF | TGTGCCAGCAGCCCTCCACTCCCGGGACTAGCGGAAGAGACCCAGTACTTC
TRBJ1-1 | TRBV19 | - | - | CASSIRGSGGTEAFF | TGTGCCAGTAGTATCCGAGGGTCGGGGGGCACTGAAGCTTTCTTT
TRBJ1-4 | TRBV5-1 | TRBD1 | - | CASSTGTGPNEKLFF | TGCGCCAGCAGCACCGGGACAGGCCCTAATGAAAAACTGTTTTTT
TRBJ1-2 | TRBV7-8 | - | once | CASSPPDSRYGYTF | TGTGCCAGCAGCCCCCCCGACAGTCGATATGGCTACACCTTC
TRBJ1-2 | TRBV19 | - | - | CASSTPSTGFLYGYTF | TGTGCCAGTAGTACCCCGTCGACAGGATTCCTTTATGGCTACACCTTC
TRBJ2-3 | TRBV29-1 | - | once | CSVEQGQATLYGTDTQYF | TGCAGCGTTGAACAGGGGCAGGCTACACTTTACGGCACAGATACGCAGTATTTT
TRBJ2-2 | TRBV24-1 | - | - | CATSVLATGELFF | TGTGCCACCAGTGTATTGGCCACCGGGGAGCTGTTTTTT
TRBJ1-2 | TRBV19 | - | - | CASSIPAGRGYTF | TGTGCCAGTAGTATCCCAGCAGGCCGGGGCTACACCTTC
TRBJ1-3 | TRBV28 | - | few | CASSPLGDLAGNTIYF | TGTGCCAGCAGTCCTCTAGGGGATTTGGCTGGAAACACCATATATTTT
TRBJ2-7 | TRBV7-7 | - | - | CASSESPSSYEQYF | TGTGCCAGCAGCGAGAGCCCGAGCTCCTACGAGCAGTACTTC
TRBJ1-4 | TRBV5-6 | - | - | CASSLGSGEEKLFF | TGTGCCAGCAGCTTGGGCTCAGGGGAGGAAAAACTGTTTTTT
TRBJ1-1 | TRBV6-5 | - | - | CASSYWEDTEAFF | TGTGCCAGCAGTTACTGGGAGGACACTGAAGCTTTCTTT
TRBJ2-7 | TRBV18 | TRBD1 | once | CASSAGQGTYEQYF | TGTGCCAGCTCAGCGGGACAGGGAACCTACGAGCAGTACTTC
TRBJ2-3 | TRBV5-1 | TRBD2 | - | CASSAFSGVTDTQYF | TGCGCCAGCAGCGCCTTTAGCGGGGTCACAGATACGCAGTATTTT
TRBJ1-1 | TRBV5-1 | TRBD1 | once | CASGTLGGQGRGEAFF | TGCGCCAGCGGAACCCTGGGGGGACAGGGAAGGGGTGAAGCTTTCTTT
TRBJ1-1 | TRBV5-1 | - | - | CASSSRTANTEAFF | TGCGCCAGCAGCTCACGGACAGCTAACACTGAAGCTTTCTTT
TRBJ1-2 | TRBV7-2 | - | - | CASSLGTSANYGYTF | TGTGCCAGCAGCCTTGGGACTTCAGCTAACTATGGCTACACCTTC
TRBJ1-5 | TRBV28 | - | - | CASSLLQFDQPQHF | TGTGCCAGCAGTTTATTGCAGTTCGATCAGCCCCAGCATTTT
TRBJ2-7 | TRBV7-2 | TRBD1 | - | CASSPWTGAYEQYF | TGTGCCAGCAGCCCTTGGACAGGGGCCTACGAGCAGTACTTC
TRBJ1-1 | TRBV7-9 | TRBD1 | - | CASSSLPLTGINTEAFF | TGTGCCAGCAGCTCCCTTCCCTTGACAGGGATAAACACTGAAGCTTTCTTT
TRBJ1-2 | TRBV28 | TRBD1 | few | CASSSTRPGQGGYGYTF | TGTGCCAGCAGTTCTACCCGTCCGGGACAGGGTGGTTACGGCTACACCTTC
TRBJ1-3 | TRBV28 | - | - | CASSSPPLGGSTIYF | TGTGCCAGCAGTTCCCCGCCCCTTGGTGGGAGCACCATATATTTT
TRBJ2-1 | TRBV10-3 | TRBD2 | - | CAISRITGTSGVYEQFF | TGTGCCATCAGTAGGATTACCGGGACTAGCGGGGTCTATGAGCAGTTCTTC
TRBJ2-1 | TRBV20-1 | TRBD2 | - | CSASPSGRTYEQFF | TGCAGTGCTAGTCCCAGCGGGAGAACATATGAGCAGTTCTTC
TRBJ2-1 | TRBV5-1 | - | - | CASSLALVSYNEQFF | TGCGCCAGCAGCTTGGCCCTAGTCAGTTACAATGAGCAGTTCTTC
TRBJ2-7 | TRBV19 | - | - | CASSIDRDYEQYF | TGTGCCAGTAGTATCGACAGAGACTACGAGCAGTACTTC
TRBJ2-7 | TRBV7-9 | TRBD1 | - | CASSPGTGDSEQYF | TGTGCCAGCAGCCCCGGGACAGGGGATTCCGAGCAGTACTTC
TRBJ2-3 | TRBV29-1 | TRBD2 | - | CSVRGEVDTQYF | TGCAGCGTTCGGGGGGAGGTAGATACGCAGTATTTT
TRBJ2-5 | TRBV30 | - | - | CAWSPGALVPGETQYF | TGTGCCTGGAGTCCTGGGGCATTAGTGCCAGGGGAGACCCAGTACTTC
TRBJ1-4 | TRBV18 | TRBD1 | - | CASSPSSGQGYEKLFF | TGTGCCAGCTCACCGTCAAGCGGACAGGGCTATGAAAAACTGTTTTTT
TRBJ2-5 | TRBV11-3 | TRBD1 | - | CASSLGTGNYQETQYF | TGTGCCAGCAGCTTAGGGACAGGGAATTATCAAGAGACCCAGTACTTC
TRBJ2-7 | TRBV27 | TRBD1 | once | CASSSGGVGSYEQYF | TGTGCCAGCAGTTCAGGGGGAGTAGGCTCCTACGAGCAGTACTTC
TRBJ2-2 | TRBV6-6 | - | - | CASSYSYREHTGELFF | TGTGCCAGCAGTTACTCGTATAGGGAGCACACCGGGGAGCTGTTTTTT
TRBJ1-1 | TRBV2 | - | - | CASRSNGVEAFF | TGTGCCAGCAGGAGCAACGGGGTTGAAGCTTTCTTT
TRBJ2-2 | TRBV9 | - | - | CASSVELRGSPGELFF | TGTGCCAGCAGCGTAGAGTTGAGGGGGTCCCCCGGGGAGCTGTTTTTT
TRBJ2-1 | TRBV28 | TRBD1 | - | CASSPGTGIHNEQFF | TGTGCCAGCAGTCCCGGGACAGGAATACACAATGAGCAGTTCTTC
TRBJ2-1 | TRBV28 | TRBD2 | - | CASSQTTSGLINEQFF | TGTGCCAGCAGCCAAACGACTAGCGGGCTAATTAATGAGCAGTTCTTC
TRBJ1-1 | TRBV7-2 | - | - | CASSPGVVTEAFF | TGTGCCAGCAGCCCAGGCGTGGTAACAGAAGCTTTCTTT
TRBJ1-1 | TRBV7-9 | - | - | CASSQIVTEAFF | TGTGCCAGCAGCCAAATAGTGACTGAAGCTTTCTTT